Reported below is one T cell receptor (beta chain). This clone has a handful of counts. This clone's antigen is unknown. Base qualities were left out, and no much larger clone turns up one base away. This entry comes from a study of cytomegalovirus exposure and HLA in healthy donors (dated by TCRdb to the late 2010s). Some background on the complete study: An earlier analysis of about 530 of the donors reported around 280 Gb of sequence data and 100 million to 120 million unique TCR beta sequences obtained from about 170 million T cells. An early release that covered around 590 HLA-typed donors contained about 300 gigabases of sequencing data and around 85 million unique TCR sequences. The genetic ancestry cluster associated with self-reported Caucasian donors included roughly 84% of the 300 to 450 genotyped donors. The study aimed to test whether cataloging public T cell receptors could reveal signatures of past pathogen exposure. The study profiled the T cell repertoires of under 850 subjects by immunosequencing and related them to cytomegalovirus serostatus. Besides the first cohort of approximately 670 subjects, a separate validation cohort made up of 120 different subjects was used. To predict cytomegalovirus infection status, the study brought together high-throughput TCR immunosequencing, statistical association of individual TCRs with disease status, and machine learning. To study patterns of TCR occurrence, a later analysis re-analyzed previously published TCR beta repertoires from around 670 donors and added high-resolution HLA genotyping. In the later analysis, no new phenotypic data were used to find candidate immune exposures; instead, reliance was placed on TCR beta sequences and their occurrence across donors. In an earlier analysis of around 540 of the donors, high-throughput TCR beta sequencing was used to judge whether each TCR beta V gene segment behaved as functional or pseudogenic. Donor age, sex, ethnicity and CMV serostatus were compiled alongside the repertoire data. A later genetic analysis used genome-wide SNP genotypes for 398 of the 666 donors, treating that subset as a discovery cohort. All discovery cohort repertoires had been generated on a single sequencing platform. HLA typing covered class I and class II loci at four-digit resolution. The number of typed donors differed by locus: about 620-630 for A, B, C, DRB1 and DQB1; 500 to 550 for DQA1; approximately 600 for DPA1; and around 470 for DPB1. About five DR-DQ haplotypes were handled as single units for association and clustering, since linkage in the cohort was strong. On average, 235,054 unique TCR beta nucleotide sequences were sequenced per donor among 300 to 500 genotyped donors of the cohort, with roughly 18% of those sequences being non-productive.

In total, 500 to 700 healthy bone marrow donors made up the cohort. At the time of sampling, all cohort members were nominally healthy, though unrecorded immune exposures were likely present. The donor was CMV seronegative and belonged to the group of 352 seronegative cohort members. A peripheral blood sample was provided by each donor, and peripheral blood mononuclear cells were used for TCR beta sequencing. Genomic DNA was extracted from the blood cell samples with the Qiagen DNeasy Blood Extraction Kit. Libraries were built with the immunoSEQ multiplex PCR assay. For the multiplex PCR, a mixture combining 60 forward primers for TCR Vbeta segments and 13 reverse primers for TCR Jbeta segments was used. A multiplex PCR assay on genomic DNA amplified the CDR3 region of rearranged TCR beta genes. The Illumina HiSeq System was used to sequence the amplified TCR beta libraries as 87-base-pair reads. On the study's bioinformatics: Across the 500 to 750 repertoires, a later analysis counted tens of millions of unique TCR beta chains, approximately 12 million of which were shared by at least two donors. Raw reads were error-corrected and collapsed into unique sequences by a nearest-neighbor algorithm in which closely related sequences were merged to remove PCR and sequencing errors. CDR3 sequences were aligned to IMGT reference sequences to assign V, D and J gene segments. For a sequence to be retained, a match of at least six nucleotides to both a V gene segment and a J gene segment was required. Rearrangements were classified as productive when the CDR3 lacked stop codons and remained in frame with V and J, and all other rearrangements were classified as non-productive. Following IMGT convention, CDR3 was defined as the stretch from the second conserved V-encoded cysteine up to the conserved J-encoded phenylalanine. The earlier analysis of about 560 of the donors excluded any sequence lacking an unambiguous match to a single V gene segment. In an earlier analysis of 587 of the donors, a V segment was called functional when productive rearrangements were above 56.7%, and segregating when the standard deviation between donors exceeded 5%. A statistical classification framework was built to diagnose cytomegalovirus status from the catalog of TCR beta chain sequences. V and J gene assignment, in a later analysis, came from comparing TCR nucleotide sequences with IMGT/GENE-DB human TR gene sequences. In a later analysis, CDR3 sequences and most-parsimonious VDJ recombination scenarios were assigned using the TCRdist pipeline. In a later analysis, each TCR beta chain was defined by its CDR3 amino acid sequence together with its V-gene family, and reads without a unique V-gene family were excluded. As a way to deal with suspected cross-contamination and a sequencing artifact, a later analysis dropped hundreds of nucleotide sequences that were highly shared and had low generation probability. In a later analysis, a clonal expansion index for each public chain was calculated from normalized within-repertoire ranks of inferred template counts. A later analysis computed generation probabilities with a VDJ recombination model fitted to out-of-frame rearrangements, and checked the results against IGoR. A later analysis scored TCR-TCR, TCR-HLA and TCR-CMV co-occurrence with hypergeometric tests, applying a repertoire-size bias correction to TCR pairs. To estimate false discovery rates, a later analysis permuted the HLA or CMV assignments 20 times. In a later analysis, co-occurring TCRs were grouped with DBSCAN, and TCRdist sequence similarity was added when clustering was performed within HLA-allele-positive subsets. For co-occurrence clustering, repertoires with fewer than 30,000 or more than 120,000 public chains were excluded, along with a handful of repertoires with anomalous nucleotide sharing. The table comes from immuneACCESS by way of TCRdb, which keeps in-frame sequences with V and J called. Part of the clones is missing from these tables; in studies checked, under half for an unresolved V gene and the rest for unknown reasons. The DNA was the basis for D and trimming; V, J and clone size are from that table. The table for this sample lists 120,000 to 150,000 clones; 80% of them were counted only once. The top ten hold approximately 2% of the sample.

Broad study findings and their caveats: An association between a missense DCLRE1C variant and V-gene and J-gene trimming of TCR beta chains was found in a later genetic analysis and replicated in an independent cohort. For the cohort, immune exposure information was limited to CMV serostatus. The classifier was reported to diagnose cytomegalovirus status with high specificity and sensitivity in both the original cohort and the validation cohort. In the study, about 150 TCR beta chains were listed as associated with cytomegalovirus. According to a later analysis, parvovirus B19, influenza, CMV and Epstein-Barr virus appeared linked to several top co-occurrence clusters. In this cohort, only TCR beta chains were sequenced, and detectable features were limited by the absence of alpha or paired-chain data. The earlier analysis of some 540 of the donors excluded roughly 17 rarely observed V segments, including chromosome 9 orphons, because counts were too low. Broadly in line with IMGT annotations, most TCR beta V segments showed up in productive rearrangements about 87% or about 30% of the time in an earlier analysis of a few hundred of the donors. A later analysis associated about 18,000 TCR beta sequences with specific HLA alleles at a false discovery rate of 0.05. In a later analysis, TCR association rates were found to vary across HLA loci, with the most associated TCRs seen for DRB1 alleles and the fewest for HLA-C alleles. Presence/absence analyses assumed roughly uniform sequencing depth across donors, an assumption that may not hold. A later analysis found that HLA-associated TCR beta chains were more clonally expanded and had lower generation probabilities than equally common non-associated chains. Strong co-occurrence of HLA alleles, especially DR and DQ, made assigning TCR associations to individual alleles difficult. The authors suggested that the approach could potentially be generalized to other disease states and immunological phenotypes. In vitro tests confirmed that a few of the cytomegalovirus-associated TCR beta chains recognize cytomegalovirus antigens. Most TCR sequences were observed very rarely across donors, whereas some public TCRs were present in many individuals. A cluster of highly shared sequence variants was judged likely to represent a technical artifact of the sequencing pipeline. Because HLA typing was missing for some donors at each locus, association tests included only the typed subset. Correlated functional status among segregating V segments might reflect linkage disequilibrium, but an unknown experimental factor could not be ruled out. Compared with the roughly 600-donor mean, donors in an Asian-associated ancestry cluster had fewer N-insertions in productive TCRs, according to a later genetic analysis. According to a later analysis, most CMV-associated TCR beta chains appeared to be HLA-restricted, and the HLA associations seemed to be driven largely by CMV exposure. A further reported finding was that TCR beta sequences accurately predicted the HLA-A and HLA-B alleles for most subjects in the first cohort.

The sequenced sample consisted of PBMCs. This clonotype was sampled from a man in his thirties or forties in good health and CMV-seronegative.

The CDR3 region has the sequence CASSAGPLLDEQFF. The sequenced DNA is TGTGCCAGCAGCGCCGGTCCCCTTTTAGATGAGCAGTTCTTC. The rearrangement joined TRBV7-2 to TRBJ2-1, with the D gene not confidently named. The CDR3 runs 14 amino acids, cysteine and phenylalanine included. The entry retains the CDR3 DNA only, 42 bases that are in frame from base 1. V is clipped by 5 bases and J by 8 bases, and the sequence between their germline boundaries is 16 bases long. Sequences SGHTA (CDR1) and FQGNSA (CDR2) are obtained from the germline V gene.